Listed here are 12 T cell receptor beta chains from one sample, sequenced in a study of shared clonotypes between healthy human individuals. Naive CD8 cells lacked CD45RO and underwent positive selection for CCR7, leaving out terminally differentiated effector memory CD45RA+ cells. The data were produced by immunoSEQ multiplex PCR, yet TCRdb's version contains in-frame clones alone and is incomplete. The table has roughly 2.1 million clones, approximately 94% seen once. The source material was naive CD8+ T cells from PBMCs. The receptor source for this set is a man aged 18 to 29 in good health. Some clones in this sample may be carry-over from other donors' samples.

This clone was counted once. This chain uses TRBV7-2 with TRBJ2-7, with D perhaps matching TRBD1 (5 bases). The CDR3 runs 14 residues. The V gene's germline CDR1 is SGHTA and CDR2 FQGNSA. Trimming took 0 bases from V and 10 from J, leaving 16 bases between them. CDR3 sequence (DNA): TGTGCCAGCAGCTTAGCGCTGGGTGGGGCCGAACAGTACTTC. Encoded protein: CASSLALGGAEQYF.

The rearrangement joins TRBV9 to TRBJ1-2; no firm D call. The CDR3 is made up of 14 amino acids. Trimming removed 4 bases at V and 6 bases at J, with 16 bases between. Germline V CDR1 and CDR2: SGDLS, YYNGEE. CDR3 sequence reads: CASSLLSGLDGYTF. The CDR3 nucleotides are TGTGCCAGCAGCCTACTTAGTGGGCTGGATGGCTACACCTTC.

The CDR3 loop is CASSTTGGFGYTF. DNA for the CDR3: TGCGCCAGCAGCACGACAGGGGGCTTTGGCTACACCTTC. The chain couples TRBV5-1 to TRBJ1-2; 10 nucleotides line up with TRBD1. V lost 4 bases, J lost 7 bases, and 4 bases stayed unmatched. The CDR3 totals 13 residues. In germline, CDR1 is SGHRS, CDR2 YFSETQ.

The J gene is TRBJ2-4, the V gene TRBV11-2; 7 bases agree with TRBD1. After removal of 0 bases from V and 1 base from J, the junction contained 6 bases not matched to a gene. Germline V lookup: CDR1 SGHAT, CDR2 FQNNGV. The CDR3 covers 17 residues. CDR3 sequence (DNA): TGTGCCAGCAGCTTAGATCAAGGGGGCTCGGCCAAAAACATTCAGTACTTC. It codes for CASSLDQGGSAKNIQYF.

The chain links TRBV30 to TRBJ2-7; the match to TRBD1 covers 8 bases. Germline values: CDR1 GTSNPN, CDR2 SVGIG (reference sequence). The ends lost 1 base at V and 6 bases at J; junction bases unmatched: 11. The CDR3 is made up of 15 amino acids. CDR3 loop: CAWSAKTGAPSEQYF. DNA for the CDR3: TGTGCCTGGAGTGCCAAGACAGGGGCCCCCTCCGAGCAGTACTTC.

Only one count was recorded for this clone. The V gene is TRBV28, the J gene TRBJ1-1, with a tentative D call TRBD1 (6 bases). CDR3 length equals 14 residues. Deletions cut 5 bases from V and 5 bases from J, with 15 bases between. Germline loops: CDR1 MDHEN, CDR2 SYDVKM. CDR3 loop: CASSQGWGRTEAFF. The CDR3 DNA is TGTGCCAGCAGTCAGGGGTGGGGGAGAACTGAAGCTTTCTTT.

This chain connects TRBV10-3 to TRBJ1-2; a weak D match, TRBD1 (5 bases). Germline CDR1 and CDR2: ENHRY and SYGVKD. With 6 bases removed from V and 4 bases from J, the gap between germline ends came to 9 bases. The CDR3 spans 12 residues. The CDR3 protein is CAISGDFYGYTF. The CDR3 DNA is TGTGCCATCAGCGGGGACTTCTATGGCTACACCTTC.

The chain has TRBV5-4 and TRBJ2-5; TRBD1 agrees at 7 bases. V shed 0 bases and J 3 bases; nucleotides not matched to a gene: 5. This CDR3 has 15 residues. Germline CDR1 reads SGHNT; CDR2 reads YYREEE (reference sequence). The CDR3 region is CASSLVGQAKETQYF. The DNA of the CDR3 is TGTGCCAGCAGCTTGGTAGGACAGGCCAAAGAGACCCAGTACTTC.

This clone has more than one count but fewer than ten. V usage is TRBV27 and J usage is TRBJ1-1; 7 nucleotides match TRBD1. J lost 3 bases, V lost 7 bases, and 8 bases had no gene match. In germline, CDR1 is MNHEY, CDR2 SMNVEV (reference sequence). The CDR3 covers 14 residues. This chain's CDR3 is CASKNWDSHTEAFF. The CDR3 bases are TGTGCCAGCAAGAATTGGGACAGCCACACTGAAGCTTTCTTT.

V is TRBV4-1 and J is TRBJ1-2; 7 bases are shared with TRBD1. The CDR3 runs 19 residues. The germline CDR1 and CDR2 sequences are MGHRA and YSYEKL. J was trimmed by 3 bases and V by 3 bases; bases with no gene match: 19. CDR3 DNA: TGCGCCAGCAGCCAGTACAGAACAGGGGTAGATGGGTTAGACTATGGCTACACCTTC. It encodes CASSQYRTGVDGLDYGYTF.

The V and J genes are TRBV27 and TRBJ2-7; the D gene is possibly TRBD2 (6 bases). The CDR3 runs 14 residues. The V end lost 2 bases, the J end lost 5 bases, and 13 bases lay between the germline ends. Looked up from germline, CDR1 is MNHEY and CDR2 is SMNVEV (reference sequence). The CDR3 DNA reads TGTGCCAGCAGTTTACTGGGGCGGGATCACGAGCAGTACTTC. Its translation is CASSLLGRDHEQYF.

The V call is TRBV20-1, the J call TRBJ2-1, with unresolved D. Trimming took 3 bases from V and 7 from J, leaving 7 bases between them. The CDR3 is made up of 11 amino acids. CDR1 and CDR2 (germline): DFQATT, SNEGSKA (reference sequence). The CDR3 DNA reads as TGCAGTGCTAGTTTAATTAATGAGCAGTTCTTC. Translating it yields CSASLINEQFF.